This T cell receptor (beta chain) was captured in a study of T cells after yellow fever vaccination. The wider study: Preparation of the low-cell-number fractions used SMART-Seq v4 Ultra Low Input. General study findings and limits: The CD4 and CD8 compartments had a small share of their clonotypes in common.

From the 5' RACE reads, TCRdb called clonotypes with MiXCR, one entry per CDR3 protein. Among about 13,000 distinct CDR3 sequences listed, 4.9% were seen once. This clonotype was seen repeatedly, ten times or more. This TCR derives from a man aged 25 to 45 who received the YFV17D yellow fever vaccine. Sequencing was performed on PBMCs, either bulk or a sorted T-cell subset (CD4+, CD8+, memory, or dextramer-sorted; not recorded which), taken 45 days after the yellow fever booster vaccination.

This CDR3 is CASSLSPGTGYEQYF. The CDR3 DNA follows: TGTGCCAGCAGCTTGTCCCCCGGGACAGGCTACGAGCAGTACTTC. This chain uses TRBV7-2 with TRBJ2-7, with TRBD1 identical over 8 bases. CDR1 and CDR2 (germline): SGHTA, FQGNSA. Unmatched junction bases numbered 7, after V lost 3 bases and J lost 3 bases. This CDR3 has 15 residues.